This T cell receptor beta chain was captured by sequencing in a study of blood T cells in healthy people across ages. Germline V CDR1 and CDR2: SGHNT, YENEEA. V shed 5 bases and J 2 bases; nucleotides not matched to a gene: 8. This CDR3 region has 16 residues. Alongside a J-beta primer mix, a sample-barcoded 5' primer served in a second PCR lasting roughly 7 to 11 cycles. TCRdb fed the 5' RACE reads into MiXCR, producing one record per CDR3 protein. Of hundreds of thousands of distinct CDR3 sequences detected, around 62% appear once; the ten largest clones hold 28%. Donors were healthy Caucasian individuals from Russia aged roughly 6 to 90.

The source of this sequence is a man aged 30-40 years in good health. The sequencing sample was made of blood. This sequence joins TRBV11-3 and TRBJ2-1, with TRBD2 matching 8 bases. The CDR3 coding sequence is TGTGCCAGCAGCATATCCCGGGGGGGCGCCTACAATGAGCAGTTCTTC. Protein: CASSISRGGAYNEQFF.